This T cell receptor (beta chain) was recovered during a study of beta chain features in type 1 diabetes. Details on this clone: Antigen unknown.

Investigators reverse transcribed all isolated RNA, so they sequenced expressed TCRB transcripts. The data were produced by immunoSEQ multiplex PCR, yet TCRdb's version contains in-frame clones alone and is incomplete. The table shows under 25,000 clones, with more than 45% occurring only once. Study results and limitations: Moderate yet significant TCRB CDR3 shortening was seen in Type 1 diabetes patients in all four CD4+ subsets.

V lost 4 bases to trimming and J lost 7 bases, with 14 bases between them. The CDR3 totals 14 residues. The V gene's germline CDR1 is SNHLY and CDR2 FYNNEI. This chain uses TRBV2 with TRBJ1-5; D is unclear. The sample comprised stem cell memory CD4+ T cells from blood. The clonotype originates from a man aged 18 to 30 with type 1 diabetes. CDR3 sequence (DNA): TGTGCCAGCAGTGTTCCCCTCCGTGAGCAGCCCCAGCATTTT. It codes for CASSVPLREQPQHF.